This paragraph reports one T cell receptor (beta chain). Its antigen is unidentified. The CDR3 is 14 amino acids. The germline gives CDR1 SGHTA, CDR2 FQGNSA. Trimming cost V 4 bases and J 2 bases; bases outside gene matches: 2. This sample was included in a study of CD4+ T cells in melanoma. Findings and limits, study-wide: CD8+ T cell, macrophage and B cell function reportedly correlated with neoantigen-specific CD4+ T cells. Neoantigen-specific CD4+ T cells in melanoma reportedly had diverse differentiation states.

Using immunoSEQ multiplex PCR, the repertoire was profiled, and TCRdb retains in-frame clones only, with some absent. The repertoire holds about 50,000 clones, with 85% to 90% as singletons. The chain carries TRBV7-2 and TRBJ2-7; TRBD1 matches at 10 bases. Sequenced: peripheral blood. The clonotype originates from a human donor with melanoma. Here the CDR3 DNA reads TGTGCCAGCAGCTCCGGGACAGGGGCCTACGAGCAGTACTTC. Protein: CASSSGTGAYEQYF.